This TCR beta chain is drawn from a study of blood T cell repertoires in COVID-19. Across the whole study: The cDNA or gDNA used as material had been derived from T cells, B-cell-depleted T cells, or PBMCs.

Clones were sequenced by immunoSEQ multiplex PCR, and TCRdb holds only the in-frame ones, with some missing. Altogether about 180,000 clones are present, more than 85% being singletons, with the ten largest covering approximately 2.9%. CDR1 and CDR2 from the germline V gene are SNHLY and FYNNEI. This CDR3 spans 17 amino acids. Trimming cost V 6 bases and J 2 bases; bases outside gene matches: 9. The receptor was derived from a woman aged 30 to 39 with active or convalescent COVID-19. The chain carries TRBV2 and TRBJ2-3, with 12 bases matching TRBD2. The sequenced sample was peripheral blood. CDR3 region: CASSSGLAGTFTDTQYF. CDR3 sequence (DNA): TGTGCCAGCAGCTCAGGACTAGCGGGGACCTTCACAGATACGCAGTATTTT.